This entry lists 12 T cell receptor beta chains sequenced from one sample in a study of Ad26.COV2.S vaccination and SARS-CoV-2 variants. TCRdb's copy holds only in-frame clones and misses some; the assay was immunoSEQ multiplex PCR. The repertoire holds over 110,000 clones, with roughly 88% as singletons. Sample: peripheral blood, taken after recovery from COVID-19. These receptors originate from a human donor who had recovered from COVID-19.

CDR3 nucleotide sequence: TGTGCCAGCAGCTTTCCCCAAGCGACAGGGGTTTTTAATGAGCAGTTCTTC. This encodes CASSFPQATGVFNEQFF. The V and J genes are TRBV7-9 and TRBJ2-1, with 8 bases aligning to TRBD1. The CDR3 covers 17 residues. The V gene's germline CDR1 is SEHNR and CDR2 FQNEAQ (reference sequence). V was pared by 3 bases and J by 7 bases, with 14 bases of the junction left unmatched.

The J gene is TRBJ2-3, the V gene TRBV13, with 11 positions matching TRBD2. V gave up 0 bases and J gave up 4 bases; unmatched junction bases: 9. The CDR3 runs to 18 residues. CDR1 and CDR2 (germline): PRHDT, FYEKMQ (reference sequence). DNA of the CDR3: TGTGCCAGCAGCTTAGGCTTACTAGCGGGGGAGGACGCAGATACGCAGTATTTT. Its translation is CASSLGLLAGEDADTQYF. The whole variable domain, filled in from reference TRBV13 and TRBJ2-3, reads AAGVIQSPRHLIKEKRETATLKCYPIPRHDTVYWYQQGPGQDPQFLISFYEKMQSDKGSIPDRFSAQQFSDYHSELNMSSLELGDSALYFCASSLGLLAGEDADTQYFGPGTRLTVL.

This sequence joins TRBV5-6 and TRBJ2-1, with D maybe TRBD2 (6 bases). This CDR3 contains 15 residues. Germline V CDR1 and CDR2: SGHDT, YYEEEE. With 1 base removed from V and 10 bases from J, the gap between germline ends came to 18 bases. CDR3: CASSLLSGWDPEQFF. The CDR3, as DNA: TGTGCCAGCAGCTTGCTGAGCGGGTGGGACCCAGAGCAGTTCTTC. The complete variable domain, with remaining parts taken from reference TRBV5-6 and TRBJ2-1, reads DAGVTQSPTHLIKTRGQQVTLRCSPKSGHDTVSWYQQALGQGPQFIFQYYEEEERQRGNFPDRFSGHQFPNYSSELNVNALLLGDSALYLCASSLLSGWDPEQFFGPGTRLTVL.

The chain couples TRBV6-5 to TRBJ1-5; D uncertain. Trimming cost V 6 bases and J 0 bases, with 9 bases left between them. The CDR3 is 14 amino acids. Germline V gives CDR1 MNHEY, CDR2 SVGAGI. The CDR3 DNA follows: TGTGCCAGCAGCTGGGATATTAGCAATCAGCCCCAGCATTTT. Protein: CASSWDISNQPQHF.

This clone has only a few counts. The chain employs TRBV14 and TRBJ1-3; D may be TRBD1 (5 bases). The CDR3 has 15 amino acids. Germline V lookup: CDR1 SGHDN, CDR2 FVKESK. Trimming took 0 bases from V and 2 from J, leaving 8 bases between them. CDR3 coding DNA: TGTGCCAGCAGCCAAGATTTGACAGCTGGAAACACCATATATTTT. It yields the protein CASSQDLTAGNTIYF.

V and J are TRBV7-2 and TRBJ2-5; 8 bases are shared with TRBD2. Germline lookup yields CDR1 SGHTA and CDR2 FQGNSA. J lost 5 bases, V lost 4 bases, and 6 bases had no gene match. The CDR3 length is 14 residues. The chain's CDR3 is CASSSGGPGETQYF. The CDR3 DNA reads TGTGCCAGCAGCTCGGGGGGGCCTGGGGAGACCCAGTACTTC.

CDR3 sequence: CASSQIQGAHGYTF. CDR3 DNA sequence: TGTGCCAGCAGCCAAATTCAGGGGGCGCATGGCTACACCTTC. The rearrangement uses TRBV11-2 and TRBJ1-2, with 8 bases aligning to TRBD1. Germline V gene lookup returns CDR1 SGHAT and CDR2 FQNNGV. CDR3 length: 14 amino acids. Trimming cost V 5 bases and J 6 bases; bases outside gene matches: 8.

The V call is TRBV15, the J call TRBJ1-2, with 8 bases fitting TRBD1. The CDR3 runs 13 residues. The germline gives CDR1 LNHNV, CDR2 YYDKDF (reference sequence). V lost 1 base, J lost 5 bases, and 0 bases stayed unmatched. Here the CDR3 DNA reads TGTGCCACCAGCAGAGGACAGGGGTATGGCTACACCTTC. Its protein product is CATSRGQGYGYTF.

There are a few counts of this clone. This rearrangement joins TRBV21-1 to TRBJ1-5; the table's D call, TRBD1, was not checked against the DNA. TRBV21-1 is an annotated pseudogene. This CDR3 spans 15 amino acids. CDR3 nucleotides: TGTGCCAGCCATTCCACACCCAGGGAAAATCAGCCCCAGCATTTT. Translating gives CASHSTPRENQPQHF.

The chain recombines TRBV27 with TRBJ2-1; perhaps TRBD2 as D (6 bases). The germline V and J ends were trimmed by 4 bases and 4 bases, with 20 bases remaining between them. The germline V gene encodes CDR1 MNHEY and CDR2 SMNVEV (reference sequence). The CDR3 spans 17 residues. The DNA of the CDR3 is TGTGCCAGCAGTTCTTCTCTGGCGGGTGGGGGGTACAATGAGCAGTTCTTC. Protein: CASSSSLAGGGYNEQFF.

The chain links TRBV28 to TRBJ1-5; D gene ambiguous. Germline CDR1 MDHEN, CDR2 SYDVKM. This CDR3 comprises 12 residues. The V gene lost 10 bases and the J gene lost 0 bases, with 7 bases spanning the gap. In DNA form, the CDR3 reads TGTGCCACCCAGCCTAGCAATCAGCCCCAGCATTTT. This codes for CATQPSNQPQHF.

The chain has TRBV4-3 and TRBJ1-1; TRBD1 might be the D (6 bases). With 0 bases removed from V and 6 bases from J, the gap between germline ends came to 14 bases. Per the germline V gene, CDR1 is LGHNA and CDR2 is YSLEER. The CDR3 is made up of 15 amino acids. The CDR3 nucleotides read TGCGCCAGCAGCCAAGAAAGCGGCAGGGGCCCTGAAGCTTTCTTT. Translation: CASSQESGRGPEAFF.